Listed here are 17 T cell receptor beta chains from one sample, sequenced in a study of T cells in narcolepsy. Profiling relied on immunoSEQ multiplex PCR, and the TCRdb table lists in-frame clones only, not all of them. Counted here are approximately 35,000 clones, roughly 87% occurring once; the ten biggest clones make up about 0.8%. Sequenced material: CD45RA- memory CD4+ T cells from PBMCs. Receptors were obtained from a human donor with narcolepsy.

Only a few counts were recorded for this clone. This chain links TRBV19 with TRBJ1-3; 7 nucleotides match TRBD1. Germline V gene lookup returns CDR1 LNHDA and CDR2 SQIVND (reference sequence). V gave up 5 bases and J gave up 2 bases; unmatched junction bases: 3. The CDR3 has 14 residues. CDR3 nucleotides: TGTGCCAGTAGTGGAGGGGGCCCTGGAAACACCATATATTTT. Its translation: CASSGGGPGNTIYF.

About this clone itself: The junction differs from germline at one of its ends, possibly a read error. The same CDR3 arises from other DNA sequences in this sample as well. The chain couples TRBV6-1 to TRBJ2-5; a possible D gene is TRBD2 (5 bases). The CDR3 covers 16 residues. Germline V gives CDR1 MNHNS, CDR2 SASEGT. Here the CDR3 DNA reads TGTGCTAGCAGTGAACTAAAGGTAGCGATACAAGAGACCCAGTACTTC. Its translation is CASSELKVAIQETQYF.

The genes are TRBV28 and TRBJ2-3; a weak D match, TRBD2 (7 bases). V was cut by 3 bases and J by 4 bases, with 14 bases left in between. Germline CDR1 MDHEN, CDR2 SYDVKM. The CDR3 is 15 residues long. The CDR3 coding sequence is TGTGCCAGCAGTTTTAGGGGGGGATGGGCAGATACGCAGTATTTT. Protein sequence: CASSFRGGWADTQYF.

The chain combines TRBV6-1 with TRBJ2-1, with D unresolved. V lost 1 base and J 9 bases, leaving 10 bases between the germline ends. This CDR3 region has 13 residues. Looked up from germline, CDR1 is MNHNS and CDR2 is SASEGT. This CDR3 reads CASSEGPSAEQFF. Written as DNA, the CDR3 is TGTGCCAGCAGTGAAGGCCCCTCAGCTGAGCAGTTCTTC.

The CDR3 reads CASSFQGGPNYGYTF. The CDR3 nucleotides read TGTGCCAGCAGCTTCCAGGGGGGGCCTAACTATGGCTACACCTTC. The J gene is TRBJ1-2, the V gene TRBV7-2; TRBD1 matches 7 bases. The germline gives CDR1 SGHTA, CDR2 FQGNSA. V lost 3 bases and J lost 0; bases outside the gene matches: 4. This CDR3 region has 15 residues.

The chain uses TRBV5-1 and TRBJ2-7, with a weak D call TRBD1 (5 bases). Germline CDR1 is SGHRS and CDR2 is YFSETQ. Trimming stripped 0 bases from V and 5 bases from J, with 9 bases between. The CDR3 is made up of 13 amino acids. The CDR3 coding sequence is TGCGCCAGCAGCTTGGGTCCACAGGACGAGCAGTACTTC. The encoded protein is CASSLGPQDEQYF. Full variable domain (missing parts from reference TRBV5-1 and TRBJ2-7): KAGVTQTPRYLIKTRGQQVTLSCSPISGHRSVSWYQQTPGQGLQFLFEYFSETQRNKGNFPGRFSGRQFSNSRSEMNVSTLELGDSALYLCASSLGPQDEQYFGPGTRLTVT.

CDR3 nucleotides: TGTGCCAGTAGTGAAGGGGCGTCCTACGAGCAGTACTTC. Its protein product is CASSEGASYEQYF. The chain joins TRBV19 to TRBJ2-7; a weak D match, TRBD1 (5 bases). The V end was cut by 5 bases, the J end by 1 base, with 9 bases between. The CDR3 contains 13 residues. Germline values: CDR1 LNHDA, CDR2 SQIVND (reference sequence).

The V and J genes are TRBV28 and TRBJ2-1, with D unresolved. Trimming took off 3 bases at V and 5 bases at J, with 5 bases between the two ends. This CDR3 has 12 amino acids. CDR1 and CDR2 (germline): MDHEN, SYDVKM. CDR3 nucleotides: TGTGCCAGCAGTTTCAATAACAATGAGCAGTTCTTC. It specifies CASSFNNNEQFF.

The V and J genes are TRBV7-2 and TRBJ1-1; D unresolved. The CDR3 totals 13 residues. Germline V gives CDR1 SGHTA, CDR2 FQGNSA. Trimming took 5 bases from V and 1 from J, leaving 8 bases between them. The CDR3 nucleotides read TGTGCCAGCAGCCTCAGAACGAACACTGAAGCTTTCTTT. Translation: CASSLRTNTEAFF.

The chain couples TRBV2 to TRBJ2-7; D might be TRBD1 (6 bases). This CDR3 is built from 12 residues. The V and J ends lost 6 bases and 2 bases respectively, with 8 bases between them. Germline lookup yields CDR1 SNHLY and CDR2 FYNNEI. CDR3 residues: CASRRTAYEQYF. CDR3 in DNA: TGTGCCAGCAGAAGGACAGCCTACGAGCAGTACTTC.

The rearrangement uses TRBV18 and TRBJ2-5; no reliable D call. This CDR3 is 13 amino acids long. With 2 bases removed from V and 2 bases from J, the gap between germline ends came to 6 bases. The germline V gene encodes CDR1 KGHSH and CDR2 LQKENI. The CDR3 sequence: CASSPMRQETQYF. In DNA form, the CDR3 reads TGTGCCAGCTCACCAATGCGGCAAGAGACCCAGTACTTC.

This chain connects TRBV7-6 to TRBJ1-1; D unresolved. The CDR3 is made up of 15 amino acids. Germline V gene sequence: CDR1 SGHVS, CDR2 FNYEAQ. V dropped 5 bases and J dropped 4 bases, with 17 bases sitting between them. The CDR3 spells CASSQPPGAITEAFF. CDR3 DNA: TGTGCCAGCAGCCAACCCCCGGGCGCGATCACTGAAGCTTTCTTT.

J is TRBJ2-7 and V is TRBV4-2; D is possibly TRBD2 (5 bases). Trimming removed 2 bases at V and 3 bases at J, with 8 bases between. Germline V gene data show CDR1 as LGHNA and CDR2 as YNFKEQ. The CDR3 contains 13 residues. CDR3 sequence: CASSQSGDYEQYF. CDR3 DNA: TGTGCCAGCAGCCAAAGCGGCGACTACGAGCAGTACTTC.

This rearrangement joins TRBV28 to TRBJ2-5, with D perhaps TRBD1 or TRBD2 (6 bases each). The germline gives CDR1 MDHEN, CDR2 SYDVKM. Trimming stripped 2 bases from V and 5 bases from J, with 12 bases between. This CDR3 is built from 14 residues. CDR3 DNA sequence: TGTGCCAGCAGTTTAGGGGGGCCGGGTGAGACCCAGTACTTC. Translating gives CASSLGGPGETQYF. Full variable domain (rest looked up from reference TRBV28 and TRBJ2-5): DVKVTQSSRYLVKRTGEKVFLECVQDMDHENMFWYRQDPGLGLRLIYFSYDVKMKEKGDIPEGYSVSREKKERFSLILESASTNQTSMYLCASSLGGPGETQYFGPGTRLLVL.

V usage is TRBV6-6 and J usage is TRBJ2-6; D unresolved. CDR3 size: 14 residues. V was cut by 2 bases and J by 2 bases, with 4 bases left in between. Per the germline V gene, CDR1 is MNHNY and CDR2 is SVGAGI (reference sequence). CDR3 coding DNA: TGTGCCAGCAGTTACACCACTGGGGCCAACGTCCTGACTTTC. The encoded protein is CASSYTTGANVLTF.

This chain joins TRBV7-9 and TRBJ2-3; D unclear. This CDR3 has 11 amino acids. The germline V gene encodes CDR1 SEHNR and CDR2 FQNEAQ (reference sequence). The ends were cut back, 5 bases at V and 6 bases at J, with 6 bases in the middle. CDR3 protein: CASSDRDTQYF. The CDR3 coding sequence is TGTGCCAGCAGCGATCGGGATACGCAGTATTTT.

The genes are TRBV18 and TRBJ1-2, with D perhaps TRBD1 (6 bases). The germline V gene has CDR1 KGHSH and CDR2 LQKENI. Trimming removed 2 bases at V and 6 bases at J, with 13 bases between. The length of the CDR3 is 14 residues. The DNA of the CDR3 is TGTGCCAGCTCACCAGGGTCAGGGGTGAATGGCTACACCTTC. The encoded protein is CASSPGSGVNGYTF. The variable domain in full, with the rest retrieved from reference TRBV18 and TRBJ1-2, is NAGVMQNPRHLVRRRGQEARLRCSPMKGHSHVYWYRQLPEEGLKFMVYLQKENIIDESGMPKERFSAEFPKEGPSILRIQQVVRGDSAAYFCASSPGSGVNGYTFGSGTRLTVV.